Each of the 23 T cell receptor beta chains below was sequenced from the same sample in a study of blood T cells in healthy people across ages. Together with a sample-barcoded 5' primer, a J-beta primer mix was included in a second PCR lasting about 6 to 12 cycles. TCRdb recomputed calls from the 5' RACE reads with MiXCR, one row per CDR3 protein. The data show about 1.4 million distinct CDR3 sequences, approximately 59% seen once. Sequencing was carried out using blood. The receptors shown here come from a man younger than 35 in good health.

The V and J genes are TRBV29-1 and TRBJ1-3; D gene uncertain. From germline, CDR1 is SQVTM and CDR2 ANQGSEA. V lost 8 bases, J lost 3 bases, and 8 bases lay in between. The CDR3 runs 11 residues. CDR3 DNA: TGCAGCCAACGGATTGGAAACACCATATATTTT. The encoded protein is CSQRIGNTIYF. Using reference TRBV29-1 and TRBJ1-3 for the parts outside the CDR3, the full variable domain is SAVISQKPSRDICQRGTSLTIQCQVDSQVTMMFWYRQQPGQSLTLIATANQGSEATYESGFVIDKFPISRPNLTFSTLTVSNMSPEDSSIYLCSQRIGNTIYFGEGSWLTVV.

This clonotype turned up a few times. CDR3 in amino acids: CASSSSVGRAYEQYF. CDR3 coding DNA: TGTGCCAGCAGTTCCTCCGTGGGCAGAGCCTACGAGCAGTACTTC. The chain couples TRBV5-8 to TRBJ2-7; no reliable D call. V gave up 5 bases and J gave up 2 bases, with 17 bases separating them. Germline CDR1 SGHTS, CDR2 YDEGEE. The CDR3 is made up of 15 amino acids.

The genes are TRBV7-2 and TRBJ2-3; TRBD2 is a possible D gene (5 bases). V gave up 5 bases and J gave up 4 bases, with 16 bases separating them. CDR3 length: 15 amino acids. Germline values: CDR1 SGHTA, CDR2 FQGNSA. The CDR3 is CASSPSSGWSDTQYF. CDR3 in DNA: TGTGCCAGCAGCCCTAGCTCAGGTTGGTCAGATACGCAGTATTTT.

CDR3 coding DNA: TGTGCCAGCAGCCAAGAATCTAAGGGGACTAGCGGGAGGACGAGCCCAGATACGCAGTATTTT. Amino acid sequence: CASSQESKGTSGRTSPDTQYF. V usage is TRBV4-2 and J usage is TRBJ2-3, with 15 positions matching TRBD2. CDR3 size: 21 residues. V lost 0 bases to trimming and J lost 4 bases; unmatched junction nucleotides: 14. CDR1 and CDR2 (germline): LGHNA, YNFKEQ.

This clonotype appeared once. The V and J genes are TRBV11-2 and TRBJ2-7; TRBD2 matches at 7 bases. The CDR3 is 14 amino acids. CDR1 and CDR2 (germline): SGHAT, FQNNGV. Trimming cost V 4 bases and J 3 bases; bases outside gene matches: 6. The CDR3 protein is CASSYGLVGYEQYF. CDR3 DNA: TGTGCCAGCAGCTACGGACTAGTGGGCTACGAGCAGTACTTC.

CDR3 coding DNA: TGTGCCACCGGGACAGGGGGTATCCTAGAGACCCAGTACTTC. Encoded protein: CATGTGGILETQYF. This chain connects TRBV12-3 or TRBV12-4 to TRBJ2-4, with TRBD1 matching 11 bases. The tail of the sequence fits TRBJ2-5 better, so the J call may be wrong. The CDR3 covers 14 residues.

The CDR3 spells CSALLTGGSEQYF. The CDR3 coding sequence is TGCAGTGCCCTACTGACCGGCGGGAGCGAGCAGTACTTC. The rearrangement joins TRBV20-1 to TRBJ2-7, with 7 positions matching TRBD2. In germline, CDR1 is DFQATT, CDR2 SNEGSKA (reference sequence). V lost 6 bases, J lost 6 bases, and 11 bases stayed unmatched. The CDR3 length is 13 residues.

The CDR3 DNA sequence: TGTGCCAGCAGTTTAGAGGACAGGGGTAGGGAAAAACTGTTTTTT. Protein sequence: CASSLEDRGREKLFF. The rearrangement links TRBV12-3 or TRBV12-4 to TRBJ1-4; 9 bases fit TRBD1. The junction had 5 bases not matched to a gene; V was cut back by 1 base and J by 8 bases. CDR3 length: 15 residues.

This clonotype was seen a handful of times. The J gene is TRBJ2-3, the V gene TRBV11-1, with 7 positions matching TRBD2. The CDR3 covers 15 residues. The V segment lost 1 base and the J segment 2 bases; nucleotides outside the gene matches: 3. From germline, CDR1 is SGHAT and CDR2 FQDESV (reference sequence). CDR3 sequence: CASSLERGLTDTQYF. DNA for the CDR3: TGTGCCAGCAGCTTAGAGCGGGGACTCACAGATACGCAGTATTTT.

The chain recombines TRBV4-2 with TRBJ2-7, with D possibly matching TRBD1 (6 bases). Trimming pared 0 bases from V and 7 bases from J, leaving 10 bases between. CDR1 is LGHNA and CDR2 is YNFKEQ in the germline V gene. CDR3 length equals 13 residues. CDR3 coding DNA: TGTGCCAGCAGCCAAGACAAAAGGGGGGAGCAGTACTTC. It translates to CASSQDKRGEQYF.

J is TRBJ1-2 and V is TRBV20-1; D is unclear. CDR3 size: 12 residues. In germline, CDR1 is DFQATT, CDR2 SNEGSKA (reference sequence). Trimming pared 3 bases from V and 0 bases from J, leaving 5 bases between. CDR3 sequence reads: CSARVTNYGYTF. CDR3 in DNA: TGCAGTGCTAGGGTGACTAACTATGGCTACACCTTC.

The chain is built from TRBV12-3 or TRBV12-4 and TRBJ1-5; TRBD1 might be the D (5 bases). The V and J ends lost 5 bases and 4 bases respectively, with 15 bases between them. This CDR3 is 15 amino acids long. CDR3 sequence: CASSPDSRGNQPQHF. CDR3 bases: TGTGCCAGCAGTCCTGACAGCCGGGGGAATCAGCCCCAGCATTTT.

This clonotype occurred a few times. The DNA for the CDR3 is TGTGCCAGCAGTCGGGGCCGGGATAGCAATCAGCCCCAGCATTTT. Amino acid sequence: CASSRGRDSNQPQHF. V usage is TRBV5-5 and J usage is TRBJ1-5, with a tentative D call TRBD1 (5 bases). The V gene's germline CDR1 is SGHKS and CDR2 YYEKEE (reference sequence). Trimming took 5 bases from V and 0 from J, leaving 12 bases between them. The CDR3 is 15 amino acids.

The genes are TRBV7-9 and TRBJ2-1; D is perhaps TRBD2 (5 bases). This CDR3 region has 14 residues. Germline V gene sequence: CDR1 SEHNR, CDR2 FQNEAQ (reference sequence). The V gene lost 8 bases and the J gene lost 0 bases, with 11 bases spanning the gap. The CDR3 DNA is TGTGCCAGCGGAGCGGTAAGCTCCTACAATGAGCAGTTCTTC. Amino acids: CASGAVSSYNEQFF. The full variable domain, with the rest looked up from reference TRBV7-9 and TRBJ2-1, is DTGVSQNPRHKITKRGQNVTFRCDPISEHNRLYWYRQTLGQGPEFLTYFQNEAQLEKSRLLSDRFSAERPKGSFSTLEIQRTEQGDSAMYLCASGAVSSYNEQFFGPGTRLTVL.

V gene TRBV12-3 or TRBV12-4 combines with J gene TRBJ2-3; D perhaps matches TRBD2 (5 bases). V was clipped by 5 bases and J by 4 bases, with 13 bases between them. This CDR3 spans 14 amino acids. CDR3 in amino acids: CASSHAGLADTQYF. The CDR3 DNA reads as TGTGCCAGCAGTCACGCCGGACTCGCAGATACGCAGTATTTT.

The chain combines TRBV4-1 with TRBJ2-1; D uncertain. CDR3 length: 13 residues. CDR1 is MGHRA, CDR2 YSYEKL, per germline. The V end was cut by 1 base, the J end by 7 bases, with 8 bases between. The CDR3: CASSQVLANEQFF. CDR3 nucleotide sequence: TGCGCCAGCAGCCAAGTCCTTGCAAATGAGCAGTTCTTC.

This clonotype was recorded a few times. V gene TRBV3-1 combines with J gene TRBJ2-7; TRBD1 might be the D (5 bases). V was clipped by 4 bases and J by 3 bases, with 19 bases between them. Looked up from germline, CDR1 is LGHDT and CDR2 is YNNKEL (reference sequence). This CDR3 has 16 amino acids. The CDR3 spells CASSPSYRPLVYEQYF. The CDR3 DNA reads TGTGCCAGCAGCCCATCATACAGGCCTCTAGTCTACGAGCAGTACTTC.

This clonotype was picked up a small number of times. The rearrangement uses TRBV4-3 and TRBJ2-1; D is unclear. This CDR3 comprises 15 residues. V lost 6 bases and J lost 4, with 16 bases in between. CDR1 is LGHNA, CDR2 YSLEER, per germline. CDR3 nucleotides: TGCGCCAGCAGTGAGGTGATCGGCAAATACAATGAGCAGTTCTTC. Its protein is CASSEVIGKYNEQFF.

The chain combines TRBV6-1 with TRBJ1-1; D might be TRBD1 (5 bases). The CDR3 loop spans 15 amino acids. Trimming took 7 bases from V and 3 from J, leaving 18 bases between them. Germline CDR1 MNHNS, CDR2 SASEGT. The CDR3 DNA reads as TGTGCCAGCAAAATTGATCCGGGGACTTACACTGAAGCTTTCTTT. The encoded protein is CASKIDPGTYTEAFF.

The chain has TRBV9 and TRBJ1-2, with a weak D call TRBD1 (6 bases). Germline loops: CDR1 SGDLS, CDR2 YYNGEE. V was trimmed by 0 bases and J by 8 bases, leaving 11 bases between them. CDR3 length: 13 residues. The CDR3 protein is CASSVEGGVGYTF. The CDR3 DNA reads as TGTGCCAGCAGCGTAGAAGGGGGAGTCGGCTACACCTTC.

The CDR3 DNA is TGTGCCAGTATAGGACTAGCGGGAGGGGGGAACATTCAGTACTTC. Amino acids: CASIGLAGGGNIQYF. The chain couples TRBV6-1 to TRBJ2-4, with TRBD2 matching 15 bases. Germline CDR1 reads MNHNS; CDR2 reads SASEGT. The length of the CDR3 is 15 residues. V shed 9 bases, J shed 7 bases, and the junction held 7 bases outside the gene matches.

The CDR3 region is CSARVGGGQGETQYF. The CDR3, as DNA: TGCAGTGCTAGAGTTGGGGGGGGTCAGGGGGAGACCCAGTACTTC. This chain links TRBV20-1 with TRBJ2-7, with D possibly matching TRBD2 (7 bases). The J call is doubtful: the DNA matches TRBJ2-5 better. The CDR3 is 15 residues long. CDR1 DFQATT and CDR2 SNEGSKA come from the germline V gene (reference sequence).

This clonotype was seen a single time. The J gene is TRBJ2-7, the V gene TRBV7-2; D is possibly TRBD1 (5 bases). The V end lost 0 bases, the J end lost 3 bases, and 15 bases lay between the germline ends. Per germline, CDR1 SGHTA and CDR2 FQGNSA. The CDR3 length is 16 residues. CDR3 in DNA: TGTGCCAGCAGCTTAGCGGGGCTAGTGGTTAGCTACGAGCAGTACTTC. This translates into CASSLAGLVVSYEQYF.